The TCR beta chain under discussion was sequenced for a study of shared clonotypes between healthy human individuals. Within Nashville, Tennessee resided all donors, each a Caucasian adult. Original handling: ImmunoSEQ supplied junction-only sequences lacking quality scores, so filtering was different. TCRdb's table, derived via immunoSEQ multiplex PCR, lists solely in-frame clones and lacks some. The DNA was the basis for D and trimming; V, J and clone size are from that table. The data show some 500,000 clones, roughly 95% seen once. The CDR3 loop spans 14 amino acids. With 2 bases clipped from V and 6 bases from J, the junction kept 7 bases outside the gene matches. Looked up from germline, CDR1 is SGHRS and CDR2 is YFSETQ.

The source is a woman aged 25 to 39 in good health. The source material was naive CD4+ T cells sorted from blood. Subset in this sample: CD45RA+ positively selected. The chain joins TRBV5-1 to TRBJ2-7, with TRBD1 matching 8 bases. The CDR3 DNA sequence: TGCGCCAGCAGCTTACGACAGGGGAGGTTCGAGCAGTACTTC. It encodes CASSLRQGRFEQYF.